This T cell receptor beta chain was recorded in a study of cytomegalovirus exposure and HLA in healthy donors. Study details: A prior analysis found roughly 110 million unique TCR beta sequences from some 190 million T cells. Within the Caucasian-associated ancestry cluster were roughly 79% of the 300 to 450 genotyped donors. Study-level findings and limits: Cytomegalovirus status, reportedly, was diagnosed with high specificity and sensitivity by the classifier.

For this clone: Its target is unknown.

The PCR had 60 Vbeta and 13 Jbeta primers. Repertoires were generated with immunoSEQ multiplex PCR, while TCRdb's copy carries only in-frame clones and drops some. The sample lists fewer than 200,000 clones, about 75% seen once, with roughly 7.3% in the top ten. Input material: PBMCs. The TCR comes from a male donor in good health and CMV-seropositive.

CDR3 region: CASSLAGISYGYTF. In DNA, the CDR3 is TGTGCCAGCAGCTTAGCAGGGATCAGTTATGGCTACACCTTC. The V gene is TRBV11-2, the J gene TRBJ1-2, with D tentatively TRBD1 (5 bases). Trimming pared 1 base from V and 5 bases from J, leaving 11 bases between. This CDR3 is built from 14 residues. Germline V gene data show CDR1 as SGHAT and CDR2 as FQNNGV.